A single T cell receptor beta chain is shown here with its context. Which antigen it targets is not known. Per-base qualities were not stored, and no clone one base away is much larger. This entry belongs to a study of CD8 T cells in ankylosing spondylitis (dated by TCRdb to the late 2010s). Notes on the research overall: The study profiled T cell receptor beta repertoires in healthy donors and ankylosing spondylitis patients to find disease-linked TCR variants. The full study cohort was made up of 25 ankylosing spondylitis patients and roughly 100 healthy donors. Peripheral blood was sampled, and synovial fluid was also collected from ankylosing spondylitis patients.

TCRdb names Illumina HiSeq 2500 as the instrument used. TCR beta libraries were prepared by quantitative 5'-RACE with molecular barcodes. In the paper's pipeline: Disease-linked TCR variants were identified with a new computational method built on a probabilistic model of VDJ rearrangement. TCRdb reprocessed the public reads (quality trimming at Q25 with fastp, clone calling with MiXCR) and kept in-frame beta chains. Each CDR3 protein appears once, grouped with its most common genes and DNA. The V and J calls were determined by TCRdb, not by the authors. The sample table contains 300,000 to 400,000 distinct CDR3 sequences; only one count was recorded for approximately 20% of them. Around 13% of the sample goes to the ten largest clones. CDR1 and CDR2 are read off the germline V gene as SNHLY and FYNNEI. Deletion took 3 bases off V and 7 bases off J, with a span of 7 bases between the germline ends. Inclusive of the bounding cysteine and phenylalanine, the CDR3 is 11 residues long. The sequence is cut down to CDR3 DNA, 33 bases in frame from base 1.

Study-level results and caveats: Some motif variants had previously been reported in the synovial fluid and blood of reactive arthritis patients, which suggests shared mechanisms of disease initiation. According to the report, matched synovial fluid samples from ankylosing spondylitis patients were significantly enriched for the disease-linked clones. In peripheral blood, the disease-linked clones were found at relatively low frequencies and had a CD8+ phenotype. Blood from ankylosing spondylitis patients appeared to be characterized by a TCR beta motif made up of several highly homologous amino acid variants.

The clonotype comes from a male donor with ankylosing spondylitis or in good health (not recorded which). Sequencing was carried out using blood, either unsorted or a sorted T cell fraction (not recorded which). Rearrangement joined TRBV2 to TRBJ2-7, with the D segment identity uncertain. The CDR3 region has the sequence CASSDRWEQYF. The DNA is TGTGCCAGCAGTGATAGGTGGGAGCAGTACTTC.